This T cell receptor (beta chain) derives from a study of blood T cell repertoires in COVID-19. Clones were read by immunoSEQ multiplex PCR, and TCRdb kept only the in-frame ones, dropping some. The sample includes more than 110,000 clones, around 89% of them seen just once. In this sample, this clone turned up a few times. Per germline, CDR1 MNHEY and CDR2 SVGAGI. Trimming pared 5 bases from V and 6 bases from J, leaving 11 bases between. CDR3 length: 13 amino acids. This receptor was obtained from a man in his 60s with active or convalescent COVID-19. The source material was peripheral blood. The genes are TRBV6-5 and TRBJ2-1; tentatively, D is TRBD1 (6 bases). CDR3 sequence: CASSTGPSNEQFF. Written as DNA, the CDR3 is TGTGCCAGCAGTACAGGGCCTTCCAATGAGCAGTTCTTC.